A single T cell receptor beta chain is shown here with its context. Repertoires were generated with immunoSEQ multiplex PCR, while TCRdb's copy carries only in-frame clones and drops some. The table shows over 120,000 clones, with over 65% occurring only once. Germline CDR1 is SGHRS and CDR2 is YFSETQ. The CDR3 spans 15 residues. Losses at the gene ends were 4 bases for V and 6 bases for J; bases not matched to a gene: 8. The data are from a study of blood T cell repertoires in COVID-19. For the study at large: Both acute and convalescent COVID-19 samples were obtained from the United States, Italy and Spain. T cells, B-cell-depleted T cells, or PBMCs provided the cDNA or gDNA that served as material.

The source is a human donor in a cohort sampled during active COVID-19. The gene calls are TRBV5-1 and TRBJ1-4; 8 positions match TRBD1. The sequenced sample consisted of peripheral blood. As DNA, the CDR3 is TGCGCCAGCAGCCTACATCCAGGGGGCGATGAAAAACTGTTTTTT. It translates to CASSLHPGGDEKLFF.